This T cell receptor (beta chain) was sequenced during a study of regulatory T cells in long-lasting Graves disease. Trimming left V 3 bases short and J 4 bases short, with 11 bases between. The CDR3 is made up of 15 amino acids. From germline, CDR1 is SGHRS and CDR2 YFSETQ. This clonotype was observed at least ten times. The antigen is unknown. The time point denotes: newly diagnosed GD, antithyroid drugs for less than 3 months. From PBMCs, RNA was extracted and then used to make the TCR library. From an endocrinology department in Xi'an, China, came the patients. Broader study findings: Accuracy could have been hurt by small sample size. Fewer public clonotypes were shared by new patients (around 1,000) than by persistent patients (about 2,700).

To make TCR beta libraries, researchers used iRepertoire HTBI primers and Arm-PCR of CDR3 regions. TCRdb recomputed calls from the multiplex PCR reads with MiXCR, one row per CDR3 protein. The data contain more than 450,000 distinct CDR3 sequences, about 12% of them singletons. These same data were also listed under a study on T cells in Graves' hyperthyroidism and ophthalmopathy. That paper states: Graves' hyperthyroidism without ophthalmopathy progression within 18 months was termed stable.

This sequence originates from a woman aged 25 to 39 with Graves disease. The material sequenced was peripheral blood mononuclear cells (PBMCs), taken at new diagnosis, from a patient treated with antithyroid drugs. This sequence joins TRBV5-1 and TRBJ2-6, with TRBD1 as a possible D gene (6 bases). In DNA, the CDR3 is TGCGCCAGCAGCTGGACAGCAGGAGGGGCCAACGTCCTGACTTTC. It is translated as CASSWTAGGANVLTF.